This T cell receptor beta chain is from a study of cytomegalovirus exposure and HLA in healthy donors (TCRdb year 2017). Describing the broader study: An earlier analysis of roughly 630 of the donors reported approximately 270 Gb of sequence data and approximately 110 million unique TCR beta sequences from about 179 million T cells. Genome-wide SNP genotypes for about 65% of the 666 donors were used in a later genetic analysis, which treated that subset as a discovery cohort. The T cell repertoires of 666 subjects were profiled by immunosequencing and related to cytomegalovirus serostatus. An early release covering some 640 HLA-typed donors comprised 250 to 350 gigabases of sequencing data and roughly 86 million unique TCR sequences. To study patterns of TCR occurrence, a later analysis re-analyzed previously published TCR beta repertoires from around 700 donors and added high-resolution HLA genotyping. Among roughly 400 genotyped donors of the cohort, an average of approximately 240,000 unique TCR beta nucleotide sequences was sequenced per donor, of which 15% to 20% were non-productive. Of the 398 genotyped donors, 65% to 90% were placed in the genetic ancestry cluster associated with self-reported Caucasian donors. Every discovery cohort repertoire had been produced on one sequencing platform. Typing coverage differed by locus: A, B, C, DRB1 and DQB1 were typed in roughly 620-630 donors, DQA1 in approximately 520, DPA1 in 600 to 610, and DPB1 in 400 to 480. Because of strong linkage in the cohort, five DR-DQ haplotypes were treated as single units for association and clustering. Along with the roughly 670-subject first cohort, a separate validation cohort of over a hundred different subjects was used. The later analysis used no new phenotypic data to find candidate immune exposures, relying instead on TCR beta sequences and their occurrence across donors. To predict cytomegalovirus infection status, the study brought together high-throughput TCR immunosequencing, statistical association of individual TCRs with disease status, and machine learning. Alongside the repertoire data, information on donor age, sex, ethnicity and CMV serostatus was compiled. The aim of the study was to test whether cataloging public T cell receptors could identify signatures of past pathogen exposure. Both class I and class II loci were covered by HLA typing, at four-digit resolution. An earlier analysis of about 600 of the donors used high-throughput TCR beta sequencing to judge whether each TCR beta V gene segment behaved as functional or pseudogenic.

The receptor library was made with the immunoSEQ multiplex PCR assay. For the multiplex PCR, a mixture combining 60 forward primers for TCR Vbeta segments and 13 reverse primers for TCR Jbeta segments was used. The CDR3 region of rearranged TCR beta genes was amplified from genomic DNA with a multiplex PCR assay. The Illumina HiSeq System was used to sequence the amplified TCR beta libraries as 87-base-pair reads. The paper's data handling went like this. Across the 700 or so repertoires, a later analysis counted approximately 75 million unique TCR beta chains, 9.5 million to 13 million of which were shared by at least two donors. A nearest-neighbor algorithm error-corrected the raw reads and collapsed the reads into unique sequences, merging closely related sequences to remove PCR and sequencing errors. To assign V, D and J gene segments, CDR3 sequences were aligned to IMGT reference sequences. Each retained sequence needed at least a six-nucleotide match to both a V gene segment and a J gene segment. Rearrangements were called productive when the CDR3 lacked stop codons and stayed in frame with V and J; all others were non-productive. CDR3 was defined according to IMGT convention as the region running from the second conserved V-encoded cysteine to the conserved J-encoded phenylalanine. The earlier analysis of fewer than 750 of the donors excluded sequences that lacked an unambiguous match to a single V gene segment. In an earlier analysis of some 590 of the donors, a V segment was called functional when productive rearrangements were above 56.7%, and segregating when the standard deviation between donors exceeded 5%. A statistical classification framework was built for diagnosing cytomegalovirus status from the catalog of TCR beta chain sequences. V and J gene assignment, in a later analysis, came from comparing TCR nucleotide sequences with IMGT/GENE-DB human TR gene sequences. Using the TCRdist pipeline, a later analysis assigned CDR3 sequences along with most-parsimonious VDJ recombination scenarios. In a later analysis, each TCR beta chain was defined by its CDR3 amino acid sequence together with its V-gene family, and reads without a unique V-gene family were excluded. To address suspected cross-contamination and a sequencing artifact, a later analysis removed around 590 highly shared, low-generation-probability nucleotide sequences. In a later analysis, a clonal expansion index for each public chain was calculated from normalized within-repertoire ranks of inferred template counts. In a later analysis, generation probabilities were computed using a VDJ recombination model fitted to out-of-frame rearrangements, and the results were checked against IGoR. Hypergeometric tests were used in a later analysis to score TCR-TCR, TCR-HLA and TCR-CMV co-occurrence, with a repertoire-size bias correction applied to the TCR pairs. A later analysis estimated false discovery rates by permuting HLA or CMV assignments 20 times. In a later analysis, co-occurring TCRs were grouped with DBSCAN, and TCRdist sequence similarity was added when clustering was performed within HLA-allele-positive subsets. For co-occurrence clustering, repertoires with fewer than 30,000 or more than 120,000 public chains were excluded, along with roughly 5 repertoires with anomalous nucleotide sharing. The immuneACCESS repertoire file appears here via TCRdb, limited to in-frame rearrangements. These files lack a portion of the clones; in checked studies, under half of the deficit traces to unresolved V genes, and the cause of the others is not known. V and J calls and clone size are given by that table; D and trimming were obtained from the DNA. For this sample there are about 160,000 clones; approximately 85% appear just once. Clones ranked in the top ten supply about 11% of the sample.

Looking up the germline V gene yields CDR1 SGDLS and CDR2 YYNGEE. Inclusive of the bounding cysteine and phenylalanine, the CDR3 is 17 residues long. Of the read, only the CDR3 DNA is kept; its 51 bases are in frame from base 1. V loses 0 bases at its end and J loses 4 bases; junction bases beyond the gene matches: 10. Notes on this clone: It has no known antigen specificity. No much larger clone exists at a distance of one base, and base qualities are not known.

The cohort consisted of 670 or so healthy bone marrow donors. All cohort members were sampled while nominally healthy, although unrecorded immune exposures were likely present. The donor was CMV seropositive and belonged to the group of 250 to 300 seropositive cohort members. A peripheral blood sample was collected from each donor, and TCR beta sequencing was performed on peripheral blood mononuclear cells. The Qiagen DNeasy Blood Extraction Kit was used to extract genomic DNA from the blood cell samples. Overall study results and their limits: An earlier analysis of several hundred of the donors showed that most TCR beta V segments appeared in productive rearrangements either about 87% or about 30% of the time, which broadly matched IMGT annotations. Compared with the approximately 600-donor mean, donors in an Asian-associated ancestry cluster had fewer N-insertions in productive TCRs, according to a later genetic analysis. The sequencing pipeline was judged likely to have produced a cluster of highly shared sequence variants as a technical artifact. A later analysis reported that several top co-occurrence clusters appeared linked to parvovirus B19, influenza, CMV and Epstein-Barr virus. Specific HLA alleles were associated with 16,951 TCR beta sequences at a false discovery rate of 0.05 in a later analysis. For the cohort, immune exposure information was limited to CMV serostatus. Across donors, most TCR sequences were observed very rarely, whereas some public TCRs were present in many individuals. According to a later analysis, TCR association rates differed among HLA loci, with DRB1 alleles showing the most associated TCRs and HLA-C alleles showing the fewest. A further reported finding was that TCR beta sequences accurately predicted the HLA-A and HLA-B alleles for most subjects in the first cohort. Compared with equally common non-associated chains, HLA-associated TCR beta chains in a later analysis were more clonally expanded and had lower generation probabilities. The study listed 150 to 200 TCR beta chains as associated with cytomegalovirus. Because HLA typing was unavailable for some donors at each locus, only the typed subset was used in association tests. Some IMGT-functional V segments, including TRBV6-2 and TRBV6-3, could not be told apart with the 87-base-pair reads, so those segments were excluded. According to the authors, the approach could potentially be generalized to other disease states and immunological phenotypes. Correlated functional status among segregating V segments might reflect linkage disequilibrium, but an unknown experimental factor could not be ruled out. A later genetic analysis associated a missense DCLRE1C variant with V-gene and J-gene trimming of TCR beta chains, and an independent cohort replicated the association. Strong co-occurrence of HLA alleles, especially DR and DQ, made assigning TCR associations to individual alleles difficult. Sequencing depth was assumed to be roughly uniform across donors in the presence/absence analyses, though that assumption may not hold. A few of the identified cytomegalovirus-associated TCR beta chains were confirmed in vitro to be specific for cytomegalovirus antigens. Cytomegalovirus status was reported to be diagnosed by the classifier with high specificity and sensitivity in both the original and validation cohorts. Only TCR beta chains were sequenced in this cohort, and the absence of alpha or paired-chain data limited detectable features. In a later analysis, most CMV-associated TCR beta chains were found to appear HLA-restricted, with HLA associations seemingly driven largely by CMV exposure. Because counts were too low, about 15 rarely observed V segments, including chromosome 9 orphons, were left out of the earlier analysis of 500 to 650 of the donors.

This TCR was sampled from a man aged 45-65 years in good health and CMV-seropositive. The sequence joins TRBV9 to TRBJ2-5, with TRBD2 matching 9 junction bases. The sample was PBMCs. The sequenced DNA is TGTGCCAGCAGCGTAGGGGGGGCGGGAGGGCCGGGAGAGACCCAGTACTTC. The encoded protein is CASSVGGAGGPGETQYF.